This TCR beta chain was observed in a study of shared clonotypes between healthy human individuals. The data were produced by immunoSEQ multiplex PCR, yet TCRdb's version contains in-frame clones alone and is incomplete. The table has 400,000 or so clones, just over 95% seen once. For this clone: What it binds is unknown.

The CDR3 totals 15 residues. Trimming stripped 4 bases from V and 3 bases from J, with 16 bases between. In germline, CDR1 is SGHAT, CDR2 FQNNGV. Only Caucasian adults living in Nashville, Tennessee served as donors. Combination of CD45RO+ cells with CCR7-negative CD45RA+ TemRA cells was used for CD8 memory. General study results and limits: Among donors, the sharing of clonotypes was expected to be influenced by sequencing depth.

The gene calls are TRBV11-2 and TRBJ2-7; tentative D call: TRBD1 (7 bases). The clonotype originates from a man aged 30 to 45 in good health. The sample taken for sequencing was memory CD8+ T cells sorted from blood. Subset: CD45RO+ cells pooled with CCR7-negative TemRA cells. CDR3 nucleotides: TGTGCCAGCAGCTCCGCGGGGACAGCCGGCTACGAGCAGTACTTC. It codes for CASSSAGTAGYEQYF.